What follows are 14 T cell receptor beta chains derived from one specimen sequenced in a study of lymphopenia after photon versus proton radiotherapy. The protocol was immunoSEQ multiplex PCR, while the TCRdb copy is restricted to in-frame clones and leaves out a portion. The table shows under 35,000 clones, with 75% to 90% occurring only once. The specimen comprised peripheral blood, sampled from a patient treated with proton-based radiotherapy. The receptors were sampled from a woman in her sixties or seventies with pancreatic cancer.

The CDR3 sequence is CASSVGDRGREKLFF. The CDR3 DNA follows: TGTGCCAGCAGTGTGGGGGACAGGGGGCGTGAAAAACTGTTTTTT. This chain joins TRBV28 and TRBJ1-4; 12 bases fit TRBD1. The CDR3 spans 15 residues. V shed 5 bases and J 7 bases; nucleotides not matched to a gene: 5. CDR1 is MDHEN, CDR2 SYDVKM, per germline.

The chain employs TRBV7-8 and TRBJ1-2, with 7 bases identical to TRBD1. V trimming: 2 bases; J trimming: 4 bases; junction bases outside the gene matches: 4. Germline V gives CDR1 SGHVS, CDR2 FQNEAQ. This CDR3 region has 14 residues. The CDR3 bases are TGTGCCAGCAGCTTAATCTCAGGGGGCTATGGCTACACCTTC. This gives the protein CASSLISGGYGYTF.

The V call is TRBV9, the J call TRBJ1-1, with 11 bases identical to TRBD1. CDR1 and CDR2 from the germline V gene are SGDLS and YYNGEE. The CDR3 runs 17 residues. V was pared by 3 bases and J by 0 bases, with 7 bases of the junction left unmatched. The CDR3 bases are TGTGCCAGCAGCGCCCGGGACAGGGGGATTGTGAACACTGAAGCTTTCTTT. It encodes CASSARDRGIVNTEAFF.

V is TRBV28 and J is TRBJ2-7, with D possibly matching TRBD2 (5 bases). The length of the CDR3 is 15 residues. CDR1 is MDHEN, CDR2 SYDVKM, per germline. Trimming shortened V by 7 bases and J by 7 bases, and 23 bases separated the two germline ends. Written as DNA, the CDR3 is TGTGCCAGCACCCTCGGAGGAGCAAAGGTACGGGAGCAGTACTTC. As protein: CASTLGGAKVREQYF.

V gene TRBV6-8 combines with J gene TRBJ2-7; 10 nucleotides align to TRBD2. The trim removed 8 bases at V and 2 bases at J, leaving 9 bases unmatched. The germline V gene has CDR1 MNHGY and CDR2 SAAAGT. The CDR3 is 15 amino acids. The CDR3 reads CASPSGSQETYEQYF. CDR3 nucleotides: TGTGCCAGCCCTAGCGGGAGCCAAGAAACCTACGAGCAGTACTTC.

The chain has TRBV27 and TRBJ2-3, with 15 nucleotides matching TRBD2. There are 18 residues in the CDR3. V was clipped by 6 bases and J by 6 bases; unmatched bases: 13. Germline V gives CDR1 MNHEY, CDR2 SMNVEV (reference sequence). Here the CDR3 reads CASSEFPGLAGGLDTQYF. The CDR3 coding sequence is TGTGCCAGCAGCGAGTTCCCGGGACTAGCGGGAGGATTGGATACGCAGTATTTT.

The CDR3 region has the DNA TGTGCCAGTAGTATAGCAGGGGCCATGGTCCTCGAGCAGTACTTC. It is translated as CASSIAGAMVLEQYF. The genes are TRBV19 and TRBJ2-7; D possibly corresponds to TRBD1 (6 bases). V lost 1 base to trimming and J lost 6 bases, with 16 bases between them. Germline V gene data show CDR1 as LNHDA and CDR2 as SQIVND (reference sequence). The CDR3 sequence is 15 residues long.

This chain joins TRBV5-1 and TRBJ2-3, with D perhaps matching TRBD2 (5 bases). The germline CDR1 and CDR2 sequences are SGHRS and YFSETQ. The CDR3 covers 13 residues. V lost 8 bases and J lost 0, with 10 bases in between. The CDR3 protein is CASAGGSTDTQYF. CDR3 bases: TGCGCCAGTGCCGGCGGGAGCACAGATACGCAGTATTTT.

The V and J genes are TRBV7-2 and TRBJ1-1, with D perhaps TRBD1 (6 bases). Germline CDR1 SGHTA, CDR2 FQGNSA. The CDR3 totals 16 residues. V was pared by 1 base and J by 0 bases, with 12 bases between. The CDR3 is CASSLGGRGLNTEAFF. Written as DNA, the CDR3 is TGTGCCAGCAGCTTAGGGGGCAGGGGATTGAACACTGAAGCTTTCTTT.

CDR3 nucleotides: TGTGCCAGCAGCCCCAAACTTAGACAGGGTGGAATGAACACTGAAGCTTTCTTT. Protein sequence: CASSPKLRQGGMNTEAFF. The chain uses TRBV7-9 and TRBJ1-1, with 7 positions matching TRBD1. J gave up 0 bases and V 5 bases, and 15 bases lay outside the gene matches. This CDR3 region has 18 residues. Germline CDR1 reads SEHNR; CDR2 reads FQNEAQ (reference sequence).

The genes are TRBV4-3 and TRBJ2-3; possibly TRBD1 for D (5 bases). Per the germline V gene, CDR1 is LGHNA and CDR2 is YSLEER. The CDR3 runs 16 residues. V was trimmed by 0 bases and J by 2 bases, leaving 12 bases between them. CDR3 coding DNA: TGCGCCAGCAGCCAAGATAGGGGTGCGGTCACAGATACGCAGTATTTT. The encoded protein is CASSQDRGAVTDTQYF.

The chain is built from TRBV19 and TRBJ1-2; no definite D call. With 7 bases removed from V and 4 bases from J, the gap between germline ends came to 16 bases. The germline V gene has CDR1 LNHDA and CDR2 SQIVND (reference sequence). This CDR3 spans 14 amino acids. CDR3 sequence (DNA): TGTGCCAGTAAGAAGGCGGATCTTCTCTATGGCTACACCTTC. Translation gives CASKKADLLYGYTF.

This clone was seen just once. The genes are TRBV7-3 and TRBJ2-1; D ambiguous. This CDR3 spans 12 amino acids. The V gene lost 5 bases and the J gene lost 4 bases, with 6 bases spanning the gap. Germline V gene data show CDR1 as SGHTA and CDR2 as FQGTGA. CDR3 in DNA: TGTGCCAGCAGCGCGGATTACAATGAGCAGTTCTTC. Protein sequence: CASSADYNEQFF.

In DNA, the CDR3 is TGTGCCTGGAAGGTAGTAGATACGCAGTATTTT. It encodes CAWKVVDTQYF. The gene calls are TRBV30 and TRBJ2-3; D is undetermined. Germline loops: CDR1 GTSNPN, CDR2 SVGIG (reference sequence). CDR3 length: 11 residues. Deletions cut 4 bases from V and 5 bases from J, with 7 bases between.